This entry concerns a single TCR beta chain. Its antigen is unknown. This sample stems from a study of PD-L1 blockade in urothelial cancer. At the level of the study: Around 2014 therapy began: atezolizumab 1,200 mg intravenously every 3 weeks. Analyzed time points were 3 weeks (second dose) and 6 weeks after therapy began. T cell content in blood samples showed a median of approximately 150,000.

Study findings and constraints: Durable-benefit patients had greater expansion of tumor-associated blood clones at 3 weeks.

Method: immunoSEQ multiplex PCR; TCRdb's copy keeps in-frame clones and lacks some. The table has 58,000 or so clones, 85% to 90% seen once. The specimen comprised PBMCs, sampled around atezolizumab (anti-PD-L1) treatment. The clonotype comes from a man aged 50 to 60 with urothelial cancer.

CDR3 nucleotide sequence: TGTGCCAGCAGCCCGACAGGGGCCGGTGAGCAGTTCTTC. This sequence encodes CASSPTGAGEQFF. The chain carries TRBV7-2 and TRBJ2-1; 8 nucleotides line up with TRBD1. The germline V gene encodes CDR1 SGHTA and CDR2 FQGNSA. The CDR3 totals 13 residues. V lost 5 bases to trimming and J lost 9 bases; unmatched junction nucleotides: 6.